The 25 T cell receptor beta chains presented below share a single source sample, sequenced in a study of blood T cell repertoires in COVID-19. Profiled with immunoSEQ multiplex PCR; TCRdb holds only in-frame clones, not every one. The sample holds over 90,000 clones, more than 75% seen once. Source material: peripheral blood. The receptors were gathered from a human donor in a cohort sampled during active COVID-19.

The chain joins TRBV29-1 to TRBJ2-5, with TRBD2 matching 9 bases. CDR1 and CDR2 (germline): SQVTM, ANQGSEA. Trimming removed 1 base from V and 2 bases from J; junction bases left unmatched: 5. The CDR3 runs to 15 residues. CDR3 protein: CSVEGTSEVQETQYF. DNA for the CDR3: TGCAGCGTTGAAGGGACTAGCGAGGTACAAGAGACCCAGTACTTC. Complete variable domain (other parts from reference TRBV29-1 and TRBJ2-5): SAVISQKPSRDICQRGTSLTIQCQVDSQVTMMFWYRQQPGQSLTLIATANQGSEATYESGFVIDKFPISRPNLTFSTLTVSNMSPEDSSIYLCSVEGTSEVQETQYFGPGTRLLVL.

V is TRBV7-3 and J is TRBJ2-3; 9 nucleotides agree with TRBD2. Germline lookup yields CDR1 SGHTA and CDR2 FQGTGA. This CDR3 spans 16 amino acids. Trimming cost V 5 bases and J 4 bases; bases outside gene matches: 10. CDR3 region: CASSPEGSGGPDTQYF. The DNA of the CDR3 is TGTGCCAGCAGCCCCGAAGGGAGCGGGGGGCCAGATACGCAGTATTTT.

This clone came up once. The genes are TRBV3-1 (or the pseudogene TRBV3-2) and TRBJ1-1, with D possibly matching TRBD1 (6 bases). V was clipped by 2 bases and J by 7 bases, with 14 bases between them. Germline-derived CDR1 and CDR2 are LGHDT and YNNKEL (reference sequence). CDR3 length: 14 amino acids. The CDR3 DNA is TGTGCCAGCAGCCAACTCACCAGGGGACGTGAAGCTTTCTTT. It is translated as CASSQLTRGREAFF.

CDR3 loop: CASSLFGTDHYSNQPQHF. The DNA of the CDR3 is TGTGCCAGCAGCTTATTCGGGACAGACCACTATAGCAATCAGCCCCAGCATTTT. The rearrangement uses TRBV11-2 and TRBJ1-5; TRBD1 agrees at 7 bases. The trim removed 2 bases at V and 0 bases at J, leaving 10 bases unmatched. This CDR3 has 18 amino acids. Germline loops: CDR1 SGHAT, CDR2 FQNNGV.

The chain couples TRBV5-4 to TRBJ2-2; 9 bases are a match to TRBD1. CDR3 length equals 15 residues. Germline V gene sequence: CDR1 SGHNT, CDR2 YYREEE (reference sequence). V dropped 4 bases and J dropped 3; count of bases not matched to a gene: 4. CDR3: CASSPGQGYTGELFF. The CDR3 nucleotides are TGTGCCAGCAGCCCGGGACAGGGATACACCGGGGAGCTGTTTTTT. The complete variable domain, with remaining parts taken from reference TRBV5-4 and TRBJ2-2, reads ETGVTQSPTHLIKTRGQQVTLRCSSQSGHNTVSWYQQALGQGPQFIFQYYREEENGRGNFPPRFSGLQFPNYSSELNVNALELDDSALYLCASSPGQGYTGELFFGEGSRLTVL.

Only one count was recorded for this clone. The CDR3 reads CASRGDGRVNTEAFF. CDR3 DNA: TGCGCCAGCAGAGGTGACGGCAGGGTGAACACTGAAGCTTTCTTT. The chain employs TRBV23-1 and TRBJ1-1; a possible D gene is TRBD1 (5 bases). TRBV23-1 is an open reading frame whose function is uncertain. The CDR3 is made up of 15 amino acids. Trimming pared 6 bases from V and 0 bases from J, leaving 14 bases between.

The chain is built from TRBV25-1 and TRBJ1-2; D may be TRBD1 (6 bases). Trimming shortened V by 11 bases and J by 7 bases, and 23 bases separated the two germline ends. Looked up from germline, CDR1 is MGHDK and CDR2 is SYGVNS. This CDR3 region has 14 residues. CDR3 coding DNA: TGTGCCGGGGATGTGGGGGCACTGGGTCGTGGCTACACCTTC. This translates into CAGDVGALGRGYTF.

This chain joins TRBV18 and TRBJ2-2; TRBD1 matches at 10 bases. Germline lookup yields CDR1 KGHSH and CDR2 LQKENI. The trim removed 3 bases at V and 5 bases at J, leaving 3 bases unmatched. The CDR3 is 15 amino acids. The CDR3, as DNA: TGTGCCAGCTCACCGACGGGACAGGGGACCGGGGAGCTGTTTTTT. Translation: CASSPTGQGTGELFF. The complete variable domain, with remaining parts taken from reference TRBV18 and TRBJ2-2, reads NAGVMQNPRHLVRRRGQEARLRCSPMKGHSHVYWYRQLPEEGLKFMVYLQKENIIDESGMPKERFSAEFPKEGPSILRIQQVVRGDSAAYFCASSPTGQGTGELFFGEGSRLTVL.

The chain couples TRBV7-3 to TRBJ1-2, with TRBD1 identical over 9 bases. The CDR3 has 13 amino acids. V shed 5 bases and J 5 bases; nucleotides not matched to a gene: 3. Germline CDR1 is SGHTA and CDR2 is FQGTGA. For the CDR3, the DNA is TGTGCCAGCAGCCTAGGGACAGGGTATGGCTACACCTTC. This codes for CASSLGTGYGYTF.

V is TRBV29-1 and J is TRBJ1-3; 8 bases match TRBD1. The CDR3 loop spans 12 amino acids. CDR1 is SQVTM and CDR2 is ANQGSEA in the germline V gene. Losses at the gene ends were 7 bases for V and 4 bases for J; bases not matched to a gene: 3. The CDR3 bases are TGCAGCGCCTGGACAGGGGGAAACACCATATATTTT. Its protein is CSAWTGGNTIYF.

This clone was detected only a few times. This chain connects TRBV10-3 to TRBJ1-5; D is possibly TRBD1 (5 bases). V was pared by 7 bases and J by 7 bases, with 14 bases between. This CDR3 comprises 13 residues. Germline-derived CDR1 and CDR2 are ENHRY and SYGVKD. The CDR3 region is CAINRQFDQPQHF. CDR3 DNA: TGTGCCATCAATAGACAGTTCGACCAGCCCCAGCATTTT.

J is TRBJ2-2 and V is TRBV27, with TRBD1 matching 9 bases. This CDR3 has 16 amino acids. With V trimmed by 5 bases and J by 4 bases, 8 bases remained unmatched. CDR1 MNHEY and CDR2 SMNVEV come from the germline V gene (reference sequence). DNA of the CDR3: TGTGCCAGCAGTCCCGACAGGGGGTTAGGCACCGGGGAGCTGTTTTTT. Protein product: CASSPDRGLGTGELFF.

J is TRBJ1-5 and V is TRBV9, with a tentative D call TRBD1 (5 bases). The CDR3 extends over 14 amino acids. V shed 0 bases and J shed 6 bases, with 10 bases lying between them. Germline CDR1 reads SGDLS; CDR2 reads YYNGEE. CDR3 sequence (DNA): TGTGCCAGCAGCGTAGGGGGGGTAGGTCAGCCCCAGCATTTT. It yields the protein CASSVGGVGQPQHF.

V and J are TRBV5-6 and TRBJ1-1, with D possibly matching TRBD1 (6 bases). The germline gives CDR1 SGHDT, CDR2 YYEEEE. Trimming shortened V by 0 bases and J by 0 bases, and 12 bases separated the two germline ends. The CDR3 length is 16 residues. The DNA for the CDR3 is TGTGCCAGCAGCTTGGAAGACAGGCCTTTGAACACTGAAGCTTTCTTT. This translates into CASSLEDRPLNTEAFF. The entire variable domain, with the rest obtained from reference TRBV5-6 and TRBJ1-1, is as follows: DAGVTQSPTHLIKTRGQQVTLRCSPKSGHDTVSWYQQALGQGPQFIFQYYEEEERQRGNFPDRFSGHQFPNYSSELNVNALLLGDSALYLCASSLEDRPLNTEAFFGQGTRLTVV.

The CDR3 loop is CASSQAFGTTSYNEQFF. Written as DNA, the CDR3 is TGTGCCAGCAGCCAAGCCTTCGGGACTACTTCCTACAATGAGCAGTTCTTC. The V and J genes are TRBV3-1 (or the pseudogene TRBV3-2) and TRBJ2-1, with 7 bases that match TRBD2. The junction had 7 bases not matched to a gene; V was cut back by 1 base and J by 1 base. Germline lookup yields CDR1 LGHDT and CDR2 YNNKEL (reference sequence). This CDR3 region has 17 residues.

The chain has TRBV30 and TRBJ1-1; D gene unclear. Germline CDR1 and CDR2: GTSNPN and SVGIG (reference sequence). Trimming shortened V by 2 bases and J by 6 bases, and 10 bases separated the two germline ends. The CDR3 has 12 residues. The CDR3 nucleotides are TGTGCCTGGAGTACGGGAGGGTCTGAAGCTTTCTTT. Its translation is CAWSTGGSEAFF.

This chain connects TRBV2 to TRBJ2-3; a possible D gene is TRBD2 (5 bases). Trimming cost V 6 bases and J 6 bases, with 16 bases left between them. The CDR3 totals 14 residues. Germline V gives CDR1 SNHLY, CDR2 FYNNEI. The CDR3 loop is CASSDYGFKDTQYF. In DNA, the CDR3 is TGTGCCAGCAGCGACTATGGTTTTAAGGATACGCAGTATTTT.

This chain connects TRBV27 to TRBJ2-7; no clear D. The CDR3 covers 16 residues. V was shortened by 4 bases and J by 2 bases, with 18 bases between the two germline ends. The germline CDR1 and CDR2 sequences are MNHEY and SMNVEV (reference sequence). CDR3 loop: CASSSQAVSPAYEQYF. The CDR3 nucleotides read TGTGCCAGCAGTTCTCAAGCTGTGTCCCCGGCCTACGAGCAGTACTTC.

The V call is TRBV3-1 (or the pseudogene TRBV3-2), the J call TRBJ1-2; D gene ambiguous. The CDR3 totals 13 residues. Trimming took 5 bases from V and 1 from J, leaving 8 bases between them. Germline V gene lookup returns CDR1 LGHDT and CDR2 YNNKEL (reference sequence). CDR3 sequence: CASSSDFNYGYTF. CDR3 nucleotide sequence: TGTGCCAGCAGCTCAGACTTTAACTATGGCTACACCTTC.

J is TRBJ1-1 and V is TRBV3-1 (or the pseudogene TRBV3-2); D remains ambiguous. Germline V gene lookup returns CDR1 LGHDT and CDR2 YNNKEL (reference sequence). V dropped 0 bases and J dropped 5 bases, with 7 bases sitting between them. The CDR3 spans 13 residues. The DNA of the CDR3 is TGTGCCAGCAGCCAAGATGCGAGAACTGAAGCTTTCTTT. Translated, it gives CASSQDARTEAFF.

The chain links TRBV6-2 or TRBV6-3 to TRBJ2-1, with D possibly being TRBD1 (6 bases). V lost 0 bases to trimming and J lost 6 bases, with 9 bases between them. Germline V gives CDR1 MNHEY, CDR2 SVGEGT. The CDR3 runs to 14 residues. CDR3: CASSYSDSLNEQFF. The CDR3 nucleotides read TGTGCCAGCAGTTACTCGGACAGCCTCAATGAGCAGTTCTTC.

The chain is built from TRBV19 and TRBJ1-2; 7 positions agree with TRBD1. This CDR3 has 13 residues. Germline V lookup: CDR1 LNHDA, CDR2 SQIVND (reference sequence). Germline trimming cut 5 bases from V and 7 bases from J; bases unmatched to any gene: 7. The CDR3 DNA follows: TGTGCCAGTAGTGTCGACAGGGTAACTGGCTACACCTTC. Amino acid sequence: CASSVDRVTGYTF.

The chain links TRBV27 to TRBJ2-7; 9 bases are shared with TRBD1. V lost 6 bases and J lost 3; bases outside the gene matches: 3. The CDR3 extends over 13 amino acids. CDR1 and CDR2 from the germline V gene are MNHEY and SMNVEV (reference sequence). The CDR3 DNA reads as TGTGCCAGCAGGGGGACAGGGTTCTACGAGCAGTACTTC. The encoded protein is CASRGTGFYEQYF.

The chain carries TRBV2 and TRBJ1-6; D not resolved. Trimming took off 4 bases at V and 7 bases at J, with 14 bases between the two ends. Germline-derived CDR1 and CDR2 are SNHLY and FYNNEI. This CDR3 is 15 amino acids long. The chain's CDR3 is CASSAGLRENSPLHF. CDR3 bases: TGTGCCAGCAGTGCGGGCCTCCGGGAGAATTCACCCCTCCACTTT.

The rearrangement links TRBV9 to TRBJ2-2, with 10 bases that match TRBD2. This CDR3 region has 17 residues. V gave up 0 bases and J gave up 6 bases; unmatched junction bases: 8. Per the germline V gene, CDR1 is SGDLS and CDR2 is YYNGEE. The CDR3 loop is CASSVALSGGASGELFF. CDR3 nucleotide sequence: TGTGCCAGCAGCGTAGCGCTAAGCGGGGGGGCCTCCGGGGAGCTGTTTTTT.